These 32 T cell receptor beta chains share one sample of origin, sequenced in a study of CD8 T cells in ankylosing spondylitis. One entry per CDR3 protein, called by TCRdb with MiXCR from the 5' RACE reads. The sample carries under 250,000 distinct CDR3 sequences, roughly 32% recorded once. What was sequenced was blood, either unsorted or a sorted T cell fraction (not recorded which). The source is a male donor with ankylosing spondylitis or in good health (not recorded which).

V and J are TRBV7-9 and TRBJ1-2; weak D call: TRBD1 (6 bases). Germline assignment: CDR1 SEHNR and CDR2 FQNEAQ (reference sequence). With 2 bases removed from V and 5 bases from J, the gap between germline ends came to 18 bases. There are 16 residues in the CDR3. The CDR3 bases are TGTGCCAGCAGCTTAAAGTCCCGGGGGCAAGGGTATGGCTACACCTTC. Its translation is CASSLKSRGQGYGYTF. Filled out from reference TRBV7-9 and TRBJ1-2, the complete variable domain reads DTGVSQNPRHKITKRGQNVTFRCDPISEHNRLYWYRQTLGQGPEFLTYFQNEAQLEKSRLLSDRFSAERPKGSFSTLEIQRTEQGDSAMYLCASSLKSRGQGYGYTFGSGTRLTVV.

This clonotype was seen a few times. The chain joins TRBV6-5 to TRBJ2-1, with unresolved D. The CDR3 totals 13 residues. Germline CDR1 reads MNHEY; CDR2 reads SVGAGI. Trimming removed 1 base at V and 5 bases at J, with 6 bases between. The CDR3 here is CASSYLQNNEQFF. Written as DNA, the CDR3 is TGTGCCAGCAGTTACTTACAGAACAATGAGCAGTTCTTC.

The chain is built from TRBV20-1 and TRBJ2-1; 7 bases agree with TRBD2. Germline V CDR1 and CDR2: DFQATT, SNEGSKA (reference sequence). The CDR3 has 15 amino acids. V dropped 2 bases and J dropped 9; count of bases not matched to a gene: 13. This CDR3 is CSARSLAVTTGEQFF. The CDR3 coding sequence is TGCAGTGCTAGAAGTCTAGCGGTAACCACGGGTGAGCAGTTCTTC.

The table lists this clonotype with a few counts. The chain employs TRBV5-6 and TRBJ2-7, with 9 bases matching TRBD1. The CDR3 extends over 13 amino acids. Trimming at V came to 2 bases and at J to 7 bases, leaving 4 bases not matched to a gene. Germline CDR1 SGHDT, CDR2 YYEEEE. CDR3 protein: CASSLQGAREQYF. In DNA, the CDR3 is TGTGCCAGCAGCTTACAGGGGGCGCGGGAGCAGTACTTC.

Of note for this clonotype: A much larger clone lies a single base off, so this may be a read error. CDR3 bases: TGTGCCAGCAGTGCCTACGAGCAGTACTTC. It codes for CASSAYEQYF. V gene TRBV28 combines with J gene TRBJ2-7; D uncertain. Looked up from germline, CDR1 is MDHEN and CDR2 is SYDVKM. The ends were cut back, 5 bases at V and 2 bases at J, with 1 base in the middle. This CDR3 has 10 amino acids.

This clonotype was picked up a small number of times. The genes are TRBV5-6 and TRBJ1-1; D is undetermined. V was shortened by 3 bases and J by 7 bases, with 7 bases between the two germline ends. Germline CDR1 and CDR2: SGHDT and YYEEEE. The CDR3 has 11 residues. CDR3 bases: TGTGCCAGCAGCTGGGAAGGTGAAGCTTTCTTT. Protein sequence: CASSWEGEAFF.

This chain links TRBV20-1 with TRBJ1-5, with TRBD1 identical over 7 bases. J was trimmed by 6 bases and V by 2 bases; bases with no gene match: 7. There are 14 residues in the CDR3. Germline CDR1 reads DFQATT; CDR2 reads SNEGSKA (reference sequence). The CDR3 DNA is TGCAGTGCTAGAAACCGACAGGGAATTCAGCCCCAGCATTTT. It specifies CSARNRQGIQPQHF.

This clonotype showed up just a few times. The chain is built from TRBV12-3 or TRBV12-4 and TRBJ1-2; TRBD1 might be the D (5 bases). The CDR3 totals 13 residues. Trimming took 3 bases from V and 4 from J, leaving 9 bases between them. The CDR3 reads CASSFTGGYGYTF. The CDR3, as DNA: TGTGCCAGCAGTTTCACAGGCGGCTATGGCTACACCTTC.

This clonotype was counted only a few times. This rearrangement joins TRBV4-1 to TRBJ2-5, with D unresolved. The V gene lost 3 bases and the J gene lost 2 bases, with 7 bases spanning the gap. CDR3 length equals 13 residues. Germline loops: CDR1 MGHRA, CDR2 YSYEKL. In DNA form, the CDR3 reads TGCGCCAGCAGCCAGGCAGTTCAAGAGACCCAGTACTTC. Protein: CASSQAVQETQYF.

A few counts support this clonotype. The V and J genes are TRBV20-1 and TRBJ2-1; 10 bases line up with TRBD2. Germline lookup yields CDR1 DFQATT and CDR2 SNEGSKA (reference sequence). The junction had 5 bases not matched to a gene; V was cut back by 2 bases and J by 4 bases. The CDR3 sequence is 15 residues long. CDR3 protein: CSARLRAGGYNEQFF. The DNA of the CDR3 is TGCAGTGCTAGACTTCGAGCGGGGGGGTACAATGAGCAGTTCTTC.

The V and J genes are TRBV12-3 or TRBV12-4 and TRBJ1-1, with a weak D call TRBD1 (5 bases). The V end was cut by 2 bases, the J end by 8 bases, with 12 bases between. The CDR3 extends over 13 amino acids. The CDR3 nucleotides read TGTGCCAGCAGTTTACACGGGGCGAAGGAAGCTTTCTTT. Protein product: CASSLHGAKEAFF.

The rearrangement links TRBV20-1 to TRBJ1-1; 7 bases are shared with TRBD1. Per the germline V gene, CDR1 is DFQATT and CDR2 is SNEGSKA (reference sequence). With V trimmed by 5 bases and J by 4 bases, 10 bases remained unmatched. The CDR3 is 14 amino acids. The CDR3 nucleotides read TGCAGTGCTGACCGACAGGGTCCGGGCACTGAAGCTTTCTTT. Its protein is CSADRQGPGTEAFF.

This clonotype was recorded once. This sequence joins TRBV27 and TRBJ1-5; D uncertain. The CDR3 consists of 15 residues. Trimming left V 6 bases short and J 0 bases short, with 12 bases between. CDR1 is MNHEY, CDR2 SMNVEV, per germline (reference sequence). The CDR3 nucleotides are TGTGCCAGCAGCCTCCGGGTTTCTAGCAATCAGCCCCAGCATTTT. Its protein is CASSLRVSSNQPQHF.

The chain links TRBV29-1 to TRBJ2-2, with D perhaps being TRBD1 or TRBD2 (5 bases each). V lost 6 bases and J lost 4, with 18 bases in between. CDR1 SQVTM and CDR2 ANQGSEA come from the germline V gene. This CDR3 is built from 15 residues. Here the CDR3 reads CSVKIDSLATGELFF. For the CDR3, the DNA is TGCAGCGTAAAAATAGACAGCCTAGCCACCGGGGAGCTGTTTTTT.

The J gene is TRBJ2-1, the V gene TRBV6-2 or TRBV6-3; 7 positions agree with TRBD2. Germline V gene lookup returns CDR1 MNHEY and CDR2 SVGEGT. This CDR3 comprises 14 residues. V dropped 5 bases and J dropped 5; count of bases not matched to a gene: 6. As DNA, the CDR3 is TGTGCCAGCAGTGCGACTAGCCCCAACAATGAGCAGTTCTTC. Translation: CASSATSPNNEQFF.

This clonotype has only a few counts. This rearrangement joins TRBV29-1 to TRBJ1-2; D call uncertain. This CDR3 has 15 residues. CDR1 is SQVTM, CDR2 ANQGSEA, per germline. Trimming removed 1 base from V and 4 bases from J, with 16 bases in between. The CDR3 DNA is TGCAGCGTTGAAGGTGGTGACACTGACTTCTATGGCTACACCTTC. It specifies CSVEGGDTDFYGYTF.

The table lists this clonotype with a count of one. The chain combines TRBV4-2 with TRBJ2-5, with TRBD2 identical over 12 bases. The CDR3 has 20 residues. The V and J ends lost 0 bases and 3 bases, in that order; junction bases with no gene match: 14. Per germline, CDR1 LGHNA and CDR2 YNFKEQ. The CDR3: CASSQDQGLAGQKREETQYF. The DNA for the CDR3 is TGTGCCAGCAGCCAAGATCAGGGACTAGCGGGCCAAAAAAGAGAAGAGACCCAGTACTTC.

J is TRBJ1-1 and V is TRBV6-5, with no clear D. V lost 3 bases and J 1 base, leaving 9 bases between the germline ends. Germline values: CDR1 MNHEY, CDR2 SVGAGI. The CDR3 runs to 14 residues. CDR3 sequence reads: CASSYFGKNTEAFF. CDR3 sequence (DNA): TGTGCCAGCAGTTATTTTGGAAAGAACACTGAAGCTTTCTTT.

There are a few counts of this clonotype. The V and J genes are TRBV12-3 or TRBV12-4 and TRBJ2-1, with 9 bases that match TRBD1. There are 17 residues in the CDR3. V was pared by 5 bases and J by 3 bases, with 11 bases of the junction left unmatched. CDR3 nucleotides: TGTGCCAGCAGTCCGCCCTCCGGGACAGGGTTCTACAATGAGCAGTTCTTC. Translation: CASSPPSGTGFYNEQFF.

In this sample, this clonotype turned up many times. At one end the junction does not follow the germline gene, possibly because of a read error. This chain links TRBV5-1 with TRBJ2-5; D uncertain. This CDR3 region has 12 residues. CDR1 and CDR2 (germline): SGHRS, YFSETQ. This chain's CDR3 is CASSFGQETQYF. CDR3 nucleotide sequence: TGTGCCAGCTCTTTCGGCCAAGAGACCCAGTACTTC.

The chain has TRBV12-3 or TRBV12-4 and TRBJ1-6; D gene uncertain. The CDR3 runs to 13 residues. V was trimmed by 6 bases and J by 6 bases, leaving 9 bases between them. The CDR3 protein is CASSPVGNSPLHF. The CDR3 DNA reads as TGTGCCAGCAGCCCGGTGGGTAATTCACCCCTCCACTTT.

This clonotype was detected only a few times. J is TRBJ2-3 and V is TRBV29-1; TRBD1 matches at 9 bases. CDR1 is SQVTM and CDR2 is ANQGSEA in the germline V gene. The V and J ends lost 6 bases and 3 bases, in that order; junction bases with no gene match: 10. This CDR3 spans 15 amino acids. In nucleotides, the CDR3 is TGCAGCGTGATACTCGACAGGGGGGCGACAGATACGCAGTATTTT. Translated: CSVILDRGATDTQYF.

This clonotype has at least ten counts. This chain uses TRBV20-1 with TRBJ1-5, with 9 positions matching TRBD1. Germline V lookup: CDR1 DFQATT, CDR2 SNEGSKA (reference sequence). The CDR3 is 15 residues long. V lost 1 base, J lost 6 bases, and 7 bases stayed unmatched. The CDR3 DNA follows: TGCAGTGCTAGAGGAGGGACAGGGCAGGGTCAGCCCCAGCATTTT. It translates to CSARGGTGQGQPQHF.

This clonotype showed up many times. The V call is TRBV6-5, the J call TRBJ1-4; D is ambiguous. Germline V gene data show CDR1 as MNHEY and CDR2 as SVGAGI. The CDR3 consists of 12 residues. Trimming left V 2 bases short and J 13 bases short, with 11 bases between. CDR3 loop: CASSYGAGALFF. DNA of the CDR3: TGTGCCAGCAGTTACGGAGCCGGAGCACTGTTTTTT.

This clonotype was detected many times. The chain links TRBV20-1 to TRBJ2-1; no definite D call. The CDR3 totals 11 residues. The V gene's germline CDR1 is DFQATT and CDR2 SNEGSKA (reference sequence). Trimming stripped 6 bases from V and 0 bases from J, with 3 bases between. CDR3 nucleotide sequence: TGCAGTGCCTCCTCCTACAATGAGCAGTTCTTC. It yields the protein CSASSYNEQFF.

Ten or more counts support this clonotype. This chain joins TRBV20-1 and TRBJ1-1; D perhaps matches TRBD1 (5 bases). CDR3 length: 14 residues. CDR1 DFQATT and CDR2 SNEGSKA come from the germline V gene (reference sequence). With 3 bases removed from V and 0 bases from J, the gap between germline ends came to 11 bases. DNA of the CDR3: TGCAGTGCTAGGGAGTCAGGGATGAACACTGAAGCTTTCTTT. Translated, it gives CSARESGMNTEAFF.

This clonotype was seen a few times. J is TRBJ1-1 and V is TRBV20-1, with D possibly TRBD1 on 5 matching bases. CDR3 size: 13 residues. The V end was cut by 5 bases, the J end by 2 bases, with 12 bases between. The germline V gene has CDR1 DFQATT and CDR2 SNEGSKA (reference sequence). CDR3 protein: CSAPRRDNTEAFF. Written as DNA, the CDR3 is TGCAGTGCTCCCCGCCGGGACAACACTGAAGCTTTCTTT.

This chain joins TRBV20-1 and TRBJ2-1; tentative D call: TRBD2 (6 bases). Germline V gene data show CDR1 as DFQATT and CDR2 as SNEGSKA (reference sequence). The CDR3 spans 15 residues. V gave up 1 base and J gave up 2 bases, with 12 bases separating them. CDR3 in amino acids: CSARAGVVPYNEQFF. CDR3 bases: TGCAGTGCTAGAGCGGGGGTTGTTCCCTACAATGAGCAGTTCTTC.

V usage is TRBV5-1 and J usage is TRBJ2-3; 10 bases match TRBD1. The trim removed 5 bases at V and 2 bases at J, leaving 5 bases unmatched. The CDR3 is made up of 15 amino acids. Germline V gives CDR1 SGHRS, CDR2 YFSETQ. Here the CDR3 DNA reads TGCGCCAGCAGTAGACAGGGGGCTGACACAGATACGCAGTATTTT. Translating gives CASSRQGADTDTQYF. Filled out from reference TRBV5-1 and TRBJ2-3, the complete variable domain reads KAGVTQTPRYLIKTRGQQVTLSCSPISGHRSVSWYQQTPGQGLQFLFEYFSETQRNKGNFPGRFSGRQFSNSRSEMNVSTLELGDSALYLCASSRQGADTDTQYFGPGTRLTVL.

This clonotype was recorded at least ten times. In DNA form, the CDR3 reads TGCAGCGTCCTCCGCGGGTACTCCTACGAGCAGTACTTC. As protein: CSVLRGYSYEQYF. V and J are TRBV29-1 and TRBJ2-7; D might be TRBD2 (5 bases). This CDR3 has 13 amino acids. Per germline, CDR1 SQVTM and CDR2 ANQGSEA. V lost 6 bases and J 0 bases, leaving 12 bases between the germline ends.

The rearrangement joins TRBV15 to TRBJ1-5; D unresolved. Germline CDR1 LNHNV, CDR2 YYDKDF (reference sequence). Between the trimmed V and J ends, which lost 1 base and 0 bases, there was a span of 4 bases. This CDR3 region has 14 residues. The DNA for the CDR3 is TGTGCCACCAGCAGAGGATATAGCAATCAGCCCCAGCATTTT. Protein product: CATSRGYSNQPQHF.

V is TRBV27 and J is TRBJ2-5, with 11 bases fitting TRBD1. The ends lost 6 bases at V and 4 bases at J; junction bases unmatched: 7. Germline assignment: CDR1 MNHEY and CDR2 SMNVEV (reference sequence). CDR3 length: 15 amino acids. The CDR3 loop reads CASSTPGTGGETQYF. The CDR3 DNA sequence: TGTGCCAGCAGCACCCCCGGGACAGGGGGAGAGACCCAGTACTTC.